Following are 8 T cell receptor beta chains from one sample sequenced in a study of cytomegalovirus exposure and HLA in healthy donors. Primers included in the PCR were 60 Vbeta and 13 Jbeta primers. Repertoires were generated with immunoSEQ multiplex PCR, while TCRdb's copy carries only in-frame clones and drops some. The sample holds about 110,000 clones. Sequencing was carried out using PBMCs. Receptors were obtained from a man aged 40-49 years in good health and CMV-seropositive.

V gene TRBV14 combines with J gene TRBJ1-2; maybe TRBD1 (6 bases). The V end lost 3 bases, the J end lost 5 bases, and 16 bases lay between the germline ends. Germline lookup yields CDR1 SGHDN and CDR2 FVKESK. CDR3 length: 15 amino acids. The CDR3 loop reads CASSQVPTGTYGYTF. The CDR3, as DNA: TGTGCCAGCAGCCAGGTCCCGACAGGAACTTATGGCTACACCTTC.

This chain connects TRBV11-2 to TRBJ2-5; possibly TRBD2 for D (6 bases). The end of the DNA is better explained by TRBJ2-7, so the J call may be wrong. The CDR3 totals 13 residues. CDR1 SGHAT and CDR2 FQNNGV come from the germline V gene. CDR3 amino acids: CASRGSGSYEQYF. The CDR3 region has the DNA TGTGCCAGCAGGGGTAGCGGTTCCTACGAGCAGTACTTC.

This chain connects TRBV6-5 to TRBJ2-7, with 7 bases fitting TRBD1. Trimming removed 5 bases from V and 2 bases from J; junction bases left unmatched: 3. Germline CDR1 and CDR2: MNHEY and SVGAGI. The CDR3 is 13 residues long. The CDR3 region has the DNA TGTGCCAGCAGTCCGGGACAGACCTACGAGCAGTACTTC. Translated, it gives CASSPGQTYEQYF.

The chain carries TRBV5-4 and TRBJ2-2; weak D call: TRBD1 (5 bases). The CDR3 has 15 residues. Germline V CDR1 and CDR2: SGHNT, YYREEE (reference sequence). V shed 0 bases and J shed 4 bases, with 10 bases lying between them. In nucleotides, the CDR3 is TGTGCCAGCAGCTTGGTGCAGGGCAGCACCGGGGAGCTGTTTTTT. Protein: CASSLVQGSTGELFF.

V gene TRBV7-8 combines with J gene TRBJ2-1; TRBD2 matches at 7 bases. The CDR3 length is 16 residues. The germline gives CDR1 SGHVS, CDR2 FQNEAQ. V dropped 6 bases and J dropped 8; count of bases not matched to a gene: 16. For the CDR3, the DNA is TGTGCCAGCAGGTCTTTAAGGGAAGCGGGATTGGATGAGCAGTTCTTC. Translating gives CASRSLREAGLDEQFF.

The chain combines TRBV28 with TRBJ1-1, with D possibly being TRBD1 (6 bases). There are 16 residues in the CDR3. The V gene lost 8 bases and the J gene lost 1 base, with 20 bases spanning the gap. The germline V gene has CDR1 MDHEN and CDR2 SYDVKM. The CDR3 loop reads CASPGKPGQANTEAFF. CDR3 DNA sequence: TGTGCCAGCCCGGGGAAGCCGGGACAAGCGAACACTGAAGCTTTCTTT.

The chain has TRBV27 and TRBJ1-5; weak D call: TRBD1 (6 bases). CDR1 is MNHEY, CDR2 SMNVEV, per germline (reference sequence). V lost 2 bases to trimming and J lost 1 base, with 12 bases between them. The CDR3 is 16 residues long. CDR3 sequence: CASSLAGALSNQPQHF. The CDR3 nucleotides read TGTGCCAGCAGTTTAGCAGGGGCCCTAAGCAATCAGCCCCAGCATTTT.

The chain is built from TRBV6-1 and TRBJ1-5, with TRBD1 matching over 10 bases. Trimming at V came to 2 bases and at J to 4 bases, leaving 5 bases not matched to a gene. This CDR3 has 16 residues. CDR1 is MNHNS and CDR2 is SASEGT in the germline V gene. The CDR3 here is CASSEHGTGANQPQHF. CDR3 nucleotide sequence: TGTGCCAGCAGTGAACACGGGACAGGGGCGAATCAGCCCCAGCATTTT.